This T cell receptor (beta chain) is from a study of T cells in Graves' hyperthyroidism and ophthalmopathy. The investigators amplified TCR beta CDR3 regions from RNA transcripts. The HTBI set primed first-round TCR CDR3 RT-PCR. TCRdb reanalysed the multiplex PCR reads using MiXCR and keeps one entry per CDR3 protein. Altogether fewer than 450,000 distinct CDR3 sequences are present, roughly an eighth being singletons, with the ten largest covering around 28%. The CDR3 totals 13 residues. Trimming removed 1 base from V and 6 bases from J, with 7 bases in between. Among ophthalmopathy patients, the Clinical Activity Score reached at least 3, the NOSPECS grade reached at least 4, and duration remained under 3 months. This clonotype showed up many times.

V is TRBV12-3 or TRBV12-4 and J is TRBJ1-5; D gene ambiguous. The sample comprised blood. This receptor was taken from a man aged 45-65 years with Graves' ophthalmopathy. CDR3 in amino acids: CASSLDRSQPQHF. The CDR3 DNA is TGTGCCAGCAGTTTAGACAGATCTCAGCCCCAGCATTTT.